This T cell receptor beta chain comes out of a study of blood T cells in healthy people across ages. About the research overall: For every two T cells, template switching captured about one barcoded beta molecule.

Trimming took off 2 bases at V and 6 bases at J, with 14 bases between the two ends. This CDR3 comprises 15 residues. The germline V gene has CDR1 SEHNR and CDR2 FQNEAQ (reference sequence). A second roughly 7 to 11 cycle PCR used barcoded and J-beta primers. All samples yielded 2.5 million or more CDR3-containing paired-end reads. TCRdb reprocessed the 5' RACE reads with MiXCR, giving one entry per CDR3 protein. In the table there are hundreds of thousands of distinct CDR3 sequences, around a fifth of which are singletons. This clonotype occurred a few times. Sequencing was done on a sample of blood. The V and J genes are TRBV7-9 and TRBJ1-3; tentatively, D is TRBD1 (6 bases). This sequence originates from a man in his 70s in good health. This CDR3 is CASSLLQGLSNTIYF. The CDR3, as DNA: TGTGCCAGCAGCTTACTACAGGGTTTGTCAAACACCATATATTTT.